This is a list of T cell receptor beta chains from one sample in a study of graft-versus-host responses after intestinal transplantation. No cognate antigen is known for these TCRs. The method was immunoSEQ multiplex PCR; TCRdb's version includes in-frame clones alone and lacks a portion of them. In the table there are tens of thousands of clones, roughly 82% of which are singletons. The specimen comprised unstimulated CD8+ T cells sorted from spleen or lymph node cells, sampled before transplant. Receptors originate from a human donor who was the organ donor for an intestinal transplant. Both conserved end residues are part of each CDR3. Each record gives: J gene, clone size, V gene, D gene, CDR3 DNA, CDR3 protein. D genes are given only for firm matches. A clone size is listed for some rows: how often the clone was seen (once, few, many), or a class if it is expanded.

TRBJ1-3 NA TRBV7-6 NA TGTGCCAGCAGCTTAGAATTTAGGGACTCTGGAAACACCATATATTTT CASSLEFRDSGNTIYF
TRBJ2-1 NA TRBV5-5 NA TGTGCCAGCAGCTTGGACTACTACAATGAGCAGTTCTTC CASSLDYYNEQFF
TRBJ2-3 NA TRBV27 NA TGTGCCAGCAGCCCTGGTTCACCAGATACGCAGTATTTT CASSPGSPDTQYF
TRBJ2-1 NA TRBV13 NA TGTGCCAGCAGCCCCATGGGGGTGAGTGAGCAGTTCTTC CASSPMGVSEQFF
TRBJ2-1 NA TRBV6-5 NA TGTGCCAGCAGTTCCGCTCTCTACAATGAGCAGTTCTTC CASSSALYNEQFF
TRBJ2-5 NA TRBV9 NA TGTGCCAGCAGCCCGCGGGGGCCCCAAGAGACCCAGTACTTC CASSPRGPQETQYF
TRBJ1-5 once TRBV6-1 NA TGTGCCAGCCTTCCCGTGGACATTAGCAATCAGCCCCAGCATTTT CASLPVDISNQPQHF
TRBJ2-1 NA TRBV28 NA TGTGCCAGCAGTCGGGACCCGAGCTCCTACAATGAGCAGTTCTTC CASSRDPSSYNEQFF
TRBJ2-1 NA TRBV12-5 NA TGTGCTAGTGGTTTGGTAATCGGGAAGCAGTTCTTC CASGLVIGKQFF
TRBJ2-1 NA TRBV7-8 NA TGTGCCAGCAGCTTAGGGGTGAGCCGCCGCCTCAATGAGCAGTTCTTC CASSLGVSRRLNEQFF
TRBJ1-5 NA TRBV15 TRBD1 TGTGCCACCAGCACAAGACAGGGGGCTGATCAGCCCCAGCATTTT CATSTRQGADQPQHF
TRBJ2-1 NA TRBV10-3 NA TGTGCCATCAGTGAGTCTTATGAGCAGTTCTTC CAISESYEQFF
TRBJ2-3 NA TRBV30 NA TGTGCCTGGATAGACGGGAGTAAGACAGATACGCAGTATTTT CAWIDGSKTDTQYF
TRBJ1-2 NA TRBV7-9 NA TGTGCCAGCAGCTTAGATGAACGGAACTATGGCTACACCTTC CASSLDERNYGYTF
TRBJ2-2 NA TRBV5-7 NA TGTGCCAGCAGCCATAAATGTGAAGACGGGACCGGGGAGCTGTTTTTT CASSHKCEDGTGELFF
TRBJ1-1 NA TRBV11-2 TRBD1 TGTGCCAGCAGCGACCTGGTACAGGGGGCCACTGAAGCTTTCTTT CASSDLVQGATEAFF
TRBJ2-5 few TRBV9 TRBD2 TGTGCCAGCAGCGCTAGCGGGGGGTGGACAGAGACCCAGTACTTC CASSASGGWTETQYF
TRBJ2-3 NA TRBV4-2 NA TGTGCCAGCAGCCAAGCCGTTCAGGGAGCGTCTAGGGCAGATACGCAGTATTTT CASSQAVQGASRADTQYF
TRBJ2-7 NA TRBV11-1 NA TGTGCCAGCAGCCCAGAACAGGGATTCAGGTTCTACGAGCAGTACTTC CASSPEQGFRFYEQYF
TRBJ1-4 NA TRBV19 NA TGTGCCAGCCTCTCCTTCGGGTTAGGTGAAAAACTGTTTTTT CASLSFGLGEKLFF
TRBJ1-1 NA TRBV7-9 NA TGTGCCAGCAGCCCCCAGGGTTGGACTGAAGCTTTCTTT CASSPQGWTEAFF
TRBJ2-7 once TRBV4-1 NA TGCGCCAGCAGCCAATCGACAGGATCCTACGAGCAGTACTTC CASSQSTGSYEQYF
TRBJ2-7 few TRBV27 NA TGTGCCAGCAGCATTAGTGGGCCAGCCAGCGAGCAGTACTTC CASSISGPASEQYF
TRBJ1-2 NA TRBV5-1 NA TGCGCCAGCAGCCCGACCAGGGACTATGGCTACACCTTC CASSPTRDYGYTF
TRBJ2-1 NA TRBV6-5 TRBD2 TGTGCCAGCAGTTACTCGGCGGGGGGAAATGAGCAGTTCTTC CASSYSAGGNEQFF
TRBJ2-1 NA TRBV4-2 NA TGTGCCAGCAGCTCTAGATGGACCAATGAGCAGTTCTTC CASSSRWTNEQFF
TRBJ2-2 NA TRBV13 NA TGTGCCAGCACCCACTGGACAGAGACGAACACCGGGGAGCTGTTTTTT CASTHWTETNTGELFF
TRBJ2-1 NA TRBV4-2 NA TGTGCCAGCAGCCAGGGTGGCAACAATGAGCAGTTCTTC CASSQGGNNEQFF
TRBJ2-1 NA TRBV6-5 TRBD2 TGTGCCAGCCGCGATTTGGGGGGGACCTACAATGAGCAGTTCTTC CASRDLGGTYNEQFF
TRBJ1-2 NA TRBV19 NA TGTGCCAGTAGTATAGATCTGAGGAGTGACTGGAAGGGCTACACCTTC CASSIDLRSDWKGYTF
TRBJ2-7 few TRBV9 TRBD2 TGTGCCAGCAGCCCCCTATCTGCGGGGGGCTCCTACGAGCAGTACTTC CASSPLSAGGSYEQYF
TRBJ2-5 once TRBV13 NA TGTGCCAGCAGCCTCGACTGGGGCCGCCAAGAGACCCAGTACTTC CASSLDWGRQETQYF
TRBJ2-1 NA TRBV19 NA TGTGCCAGTAGTATGGCTGGGGGCCGGTGGAATGAGCAGTTCTTC CASSMAGGRWNEQFF
TRBJ1-2 NA TRBV7-9 TRBD1 TGTGCCAGCAGCTTACCGACAGGGGACCCGACCTATGGCTACACCTTC CASSLPTGDPTYGYTF
TRBJ2-3 NA TRBV9 TRBD2 TGTGCCAGCAGCGCCCGTGGGAGCGGGGGGGCGGATACGCAGTATTTT CASSARGSGGADTQYF
TRBJ2-1 NA TRBV27 NA TGTGCCAGCAGTTTGATTAAAGGGTTTGAGCAGTTCTTC CASSLIKGFEQFF
TRBJ2-1 NA TRBV5-8 NA TGTGCCAGCAGCTTCGGGGGGCTCTCCTACAATGAGCAGTTCTTC CASSFGGLSYNEQFF
TRBJ2-7 NA TRBV27 TRBD2 TGTGCCAGCAGGCTTAGCGGGGGGTCCTACGAGCAGTACTTC CASRLSGGSYEQYF
TRBJ2-7 NA TRBV13 TRBD2 TGTGCCAGCAGCTCTAGCGGGGGGTACGAGCAGTACTTC CASSSSGGYEQYF
TRBJ2-7 NA TRBV30 NA TGTGCCTGGGGGGTCTACAAGCAGTACTTC CAWGVYKQYF
TRBJ2-2 NA TRBV12-5 NA TGTGCTAGTGGGTTCCGTCGGGGAATTACCGGGGAGCTGTTTTTT CASGFRRGITGELFF
TRBJ2-1 NA TRBV4-3 NA TGCGCCAGCAGCCAAGATTCTGCGAGGGAGCAGTTCTTC CASSQDSAREQFF
TRBJ2-5 NA TRBV19 TRBD2 TGTGCCAGTAGTATTGGACTAGCGGGGGGGCTACCCCAAGAGACCCAGTACTTC CASSIGLAGGLPQETQYF
TRBJ1-2 NA TRBV21-1 NA TGTGCCAGCAGCAAAGGGGTGGGGGATGGCTACACCTTC CASSKGVGDGYTF
TRBJ2-4 NA TRBV4-1 NA TGCGCCAGCAGCCAAGCCAGGGGGGCCCGGTGGGACATTCAGTACTTC CASSQARGARWDIQYF
TRBJ2-7 once TRBV4-1 NA TGCGCCAGCAGCCAAGCGGAGAGCTACGAGCAGTACTTC CASSQAESYEQYF
TRBJ1-5 NA TRBV7-2 NA TGTGCCAGCAGCCCGCGAATCGATAGCAATCAGCCCCAGCATTTT CASSPRIDSNQPQHF
TRBJ1-1 NA TRBV5-6 NA TGTGCCAGCAGCTTTGGGGGACACACTGAAGCTTTCTTT CASSFGGHTEAFF
TRBJ2-5 NA TRBV7-2 NA TGTGCCAGCAGCTTAGCTCCGGGGCGAGTCGATCAAGAGACCCAGTACTTC CASSLAPGRVDQETQYF
TRBJ2-5 NA TRBV5-4 NA TGTGCCAGCAGCTTGGGGACCTCCGGCCAAGAGACCCAGTACTTC CASSLGTSGQETQYF
TRBJ1-6 NA TRBV4-1 NA TGCGCCAGCAGCCAAACGCGGGACGAGAATTCACCCCTCCACTTT CASSQTRDENSPLHF
TRBJ2-1 NA TRBV12-5 NA TGTGCTAGTGGTTTGGGATGGGGTGAGGGGCGGTACAATGAGCAGTTCTTC CASGLGWGEGRYNEQFF
TRBJ2-5 few TRBV6-5 NA TGTGCCAGCAGTTACAGGGGCGAGGGTGAGACCCAGTACTTC CASSYRGEGETQYF
TRBJ2-7 NA TRBV4-1 NA TGCGCCAGCAGCGGTACGACAGGTTCCTACGAGCAGTACTTC CASSGTTGSYEQYF
TRBJ1-1 NA TRBV4-3 NA TGCGCCAGCAGCCAAGCCCGATGGGGCACTGAAGCTTTCTTT CASSQARWGTEAFF
TRBJ1-1 NA TRBV9 NA TGTGCCAGCAGCGTAGACAACACTGAAGCTTTCTTT CASSVDNTEAFF
TRBJ2-1 few TRBV25-1 TRBD2 TGTGCCAGCAGTGATCTAGCGGGGGCCGGGAATGAGCAGTTCTTC CASSDLAGAGNEQFF
TRBJ1-2 once TRBV7-9 NA TGTGCCAGCAGCCCGCACTCAACAGGGTATGACTATGGCTACACCTTC CASSPHSTGYDYGYTF
TRBJ2-5 NA TRBV28 NA TGTGCCAGCACCCTCTACGGGATGCAGACCCAGTACTTC CASTLYGMQTQYF
TRBJ2-7 NA TRBV19 NA TGTGCCAGTAGTATAGACCTTAGCGGATACGAGCAGTACTTC CASSIDLSGYEQYF